This T cell receptor (beta chain) was sequenced in a study of blood T cell repertoires in COVID-19. With V trimmed by 1 base and J by 6 bases, 7 bases remained unmatched. In germline, CDR1 is SGHAT, CDR2 FQNNGV. This CDR3 contains 15 residues. Data came from immunoSEQ multiplex PCR; TCRdb stores just in-frame clones and leaves some out. Of around 250,000 clones listed, 85% to 90% are singletons. The chain links TRBV11-2 to TRBJ2-7; 9 bases agree with TRBD2. This clonotype was sampled from a man aged 18 to 30 who had recovered from COVID-19. The sample comprised PBMCs or T cells enriched from blood (not recorded which). The CDR3 DNA sequence: TGTGCCAGCAGCTTAGGCGTGACTAGCGGCCCCGAGCAGTACTTC. Its translation: CASSLGVTSGPEQYF.